The 27 T cell receptor beta chains in this list originate from one sample, sequenced in a study of blood T cells in healthy people across ages. Through a sample-barcoded 5' primer and a J-beta primer mix, a second PCR was run for about 6 to 11 cycles. TCRdb called the 5' RACE reads again in MiXCR, with one record for every CDR3 protein. The sample yields around 800,000 distinct CDR3 sequences, roughly 24% seen once. The same data also went into a second study, on T cells of mothers and their children.

The sample comprised blood. Receptor source: a boy between 10 and 17 years old in good health.

The sample holds many counts of this clonotype. The chain joins TRBV5-1 to TRBJ1-4, with no clear D. CDR3 length: 14 amino acids. V was cut by 1 base and J by 3 bases, with 7 bases left in between. The germline V gene has CDR1 SGHRS and CDR2 YFSETQ. CDR3 protein: CASSLSEPNEKLFF. CDR3 coding DNA: TGCGCCAGCAGCTTGTCAGAACCTAATGAAAAACTGTTTTTT.

This clonotype was detected a few times. V and J are TRBV3-1 and TRBJ1-4; 7 positions match TRBD1. Germline trimming cut 5 bases from V and 8 bases from J; bases unmatched to any gene: 8. Germline CDR1 and CDR2: LGHDT and YNNKEL (reference sequence). The length of the CDR3 is 14 residues. In DNA, the CDR3 is TGTGCCAGCAGCGGACGGACAGGTCGCGAAAAACTGTTTTTT. Encoded protein: CASSGRTGREKLFF.

Turning to this clonotype: The junction departs from the called germline gene at one end, perhaps through a read error. The gene calls are TRBV5-1 and TRBJ2-1; a possible D gene is TRBD1 (6 bases). The tail of the sequence fits TRBJ2-7 better, so the J call may be wrong. This CDR3 region has 14 residues. The V gene's germline CDR1 is SGHRS and CDR2 YFSETQ. The CDR3 region has the DNA TGCGCCAGCAGCGCGGACAGTAACTCCTGCGAGCAGTACTTC. Its translation: CASSADSNSCEQYF.

V gene TRBV6-1 combines with J gene TRBJ2-3; D unclear. The CDR3 runs 18 residues. V was clipped by 5 bases and J by 0 bases, with 21 bases between them. Germline CDR1 MNHNS, CDR2 SASEGT. Here the CDR3 reads CASSPIPTLPLSTDTQYF. In DNA, the CDR3 is TGTGCCAGCAGTCCTATCCCCACACTACCACTGAGCACAGATACGCAGTATTTT.

The sample holds a few counts of this clonotype. The V and J genes are TRBV28 and TRBJ2-1, with 9 bases matching TRBD1. With the DNA end fitting TRBJ2-7 better, the J assignment may be wrong. The CDR3 loop spans 14 amino acids. The germline V gene encodes CDR1 MDHEN and CDR2 SYDVKM. The CDR3 nucleotides read TGTGCCGCACGACTGGGACAGGGAAACTACGAGCAGTACTTC. Its protein is CAARLGQGNYEQYF.

This clonotype was observed a handful of times. The chain is built from TRBV6-5 and TRBJ2-1; a possible D gene is TRBD2 (6 bases). The CDR3 sequence is 16 residues long. Trimming shortened V by 5 bases and J by 7 bases, and 21 bases separated the two germline ends. Germline V lookup: CDR1 MNHEY, CDR2 SVGAGI. The CDR3 DNA is TGTGCCAGCAGTCCCTCGGTAGGGGAGGAGCGGAATGAGCAGTTCTTC. Its protein product is CASSPSVGEERNEQFF.

The chain is built from TRBV4-1 and TRBJ2-5; D possibly matches TRBD1 or TRBD2 (5 bases each). V lost 3 bases, J lost 1 base, and 18 bases lay in between. The CDR3 length is 17 residues. Germline V gives CDR1 MGHRA, CDR2 YSYEKL. The CDR3 DNA reads as TGCGCCAGCAGCCACCTGCTAAAGGGGACGGCCCAAGAGACCCAGTACTTC. Translated: CASSHLLKGTAQETQYF.

V usage is TRBV5-1 and J usage is TRBJ2-1, with D perhaps matching TRBD1 (5 bases). The tail of the sequence fits TRBJ2-7 better, so the J call may be wrong. The CDR3 consists of 17 residues. In germline, CDR1 is SGHRS, CDR2 YFSETQ. CDR3 residues: CASSLNYAQGGPYEQYF. The CDR3 DNA reads TGCGCCAGCAGCTTGAATTACGCTCAGGGCGGACCTTACGAGCAGTACTTC.

The chain links TRBV20-1 to TRBJ2-2, with 8 bases that match TRBD1. V lost 6 bases and J lost 6; bases outside the gene matches: 6. Germline V gives CDR1 DFQATT, CDR2 SNEGSKA (reference sequence). The CDR3 covers 13 residues. As DNA, the CDR3 is TGCAGTGCAGAGGACAGGGTTCCCGGGGAGCTGTTTTTT. It specifies CSAEDRVPGELFF.

The chain joins TRBV12-3 or TRBV12-4 to TRBJ2-3; no clear D gene. V was pared by 4 bases and J by 4 bases, with 9 bases between. This CDR3 is 13 amino acids long. This CDR3 reads CASSWATPDTQYF. CDR3 nucleotides: TGTGCCAGCAGTTGGGCTACCCCAGATACGCAGTATTTT.

V is TRBV7-9 and J is TRBJ1-2, with a possible D match to TRBD1 (5 bases). V was clipped by 3 bases and J by 4 bases, with 12 bases between them. Looked up from germline, CDR1 is SEHNR and CDR2 is FQNEAQ (reference sequence). CDR3 length: 14 amino acids. The CDR3 coding sequence is TGTGCCAGCAGCTTCGGGGACGGGATCTATGGCTACACCTTC. This encodes CASSFGDGIYGYTF.

This clonotype was seen more than once but under ten times. V gene TRBV7-2 combines with J gene TRBJ2-7; 10 bases agree with TRBD2. The CDR3 contains 15 residues. V trimming: 2 bases; J trimming: 0 bases; junction bases outside the gene matches: 1. Germline CDR1 SGHTA, CDR2 FQGNSA. The CDR3 spells CASSLRTSGSYEQYF. The CDR3 nucleotides are TGTGCCAGCAGCTTACGGACTAGCGGCTCCTACGAGCAGTACTTC.

This clonotype was picked up a small number of times. At one boundary the junction diverges from the germline segment, which might be a read error. The CDR3 spells CNARAGETQYF. The DNA for the CDR3 is TGCAATGCTAGAGCAGGGGAGACCCAGTACTTC. This chain links TRBV20-1 with TRBJ2-5; possible D gene TRBD1, 5 bases. Germline loops: CDR1 DFQATT, CDR2 SNEGSKA (reference sequence). This CDR3 has 11 residues.

The V and J genes are TRBV20-1 and TRBJ2-3; 10 bases match TRBD2. The CDR3 loop spans 16 amino acids. Germline V gene lookup returns CDR1 DFQATT and CDR2 SNEGSKA (reference sequence). V trimming: 5 bases; J trimming: 4 bases; junction bases outside the gene matches: 12. CDR3 in DNA: TGCAGTGCTTTCCGACTAGCGGGCCCTGACCCAGATACGCAGTATTTT. This gives the protein CSAFRLAGPDPDTQYF.

The chain recombines TRBV28 with TRBJ1-1; TRBD1 aligns across 8 bases. CDR1 and CDR2 from the germline V gene are MDHEN and SYDVKM. J gave up 10 bases and V 5 bases, and 3 bases lay outside the gene matches. This CDR3 contains 11 residues. The CDR3 spells CASSTTGGAFF. In DNA, the CDR3 is TGTGCCAGCAGTACCACAGGGGGAGCTTTCTTT.

The gene calls are TRBV7-9 and TRBJ2-3; D call uncertain. Trimming removed 8 bases from V and 6 bases from J, with 15 bases in between. The CDR3 extends over 13 amino acids. Germline V gene sequence: CDR1 SEHNR, CDR2 FQNEAQ (reference sequence). CDR3 sequence reads: CASRQSASDTQYF. CDR3 sequence (DNA): TGTGCCAGCCGTCAAAGTGCCTCGGATACGCAGTATTTT.

This clonotype has just a few counts. CDR3 residues: CASSLAAGQGREKLFF. In DNA form, the CDR3 reads TGTGCCAGCAGCTTGGCCGCGGGACAGGGAAGAGAAAAACTGTTTTTT. This chain links TRBV11-2 with TRBJ1-4; 9 nucleotides agree with TRBD1. V trimming: 3 bases; J trimming: 8 bases; junction bases outside the gene matches: 10. The CDR3 has 16 amino acids. The V gene's germline CDR1 is SGHAT and CDR2 FQNNGV. Full variable domain (remainder filled in from reference TRBV11-2 and TRBJ1-4): EAGVAQSPRYKIIEKRQSVAFWCNPISGHATLYWYQQILGQGPKLLIQFQNNGVVDDSQLPKDRFSAERLKGVDSTLKIQPAKLEDSAVYLCASSLAAGQGREKLFFGSGTQLSVL.

There are a few counts of this clonotype. The V and J genes are TRBV18 and TRBJ2-1; D is ambiguous. Germline V gene data show CDR1 as KGHSH and CDR2 as LQKENI. V lost 2 bases and J 5 bases, leaving 16 bases between the germline ends. This CDR3 spans 16 amino acids. CDR3 region: CASSPGKKSPDNEQFF. The CDR3 nucleotides read TGTGCCAGCTCACCAGGTAAAAAATCGCCGGACAATGAGCAGTTCTTC. Together with reference TRBV18 and TRBJ2-1, the CDR3 gives the full variable domain: NAGVMQNPRHLVRRRGQEARLRCSPMKGHSHVYWYRQLPEEGLKFMVYLQKENIIDESGMPKERFSAEFPKEGPSILRIQQVVRGDSAAYFCASSPGKKSPDNEQFFGPGTRLTVL.

The chain employs TRBV20-1 and TRBJ2-5; 16 bases fit TRBD2. Per germline, CDR1 DFQATT and CDR2 SNEGSKA (reference sequence). V shed 5 bases, J shed 1 base, and the junction held 13 bases outside the gene matches. The CDR3 has 19 residues. CDR3 in DNA: TGCAGTGCTGCCCCCCTGCAGGGACTAGCGGGGGGGTTCCAAGAGACCCAGTACTTC. Its protein is CSAAPLQGLAGGFQETQYF.

This clonotype was counted a few times. The chain recombines TRBV12-3 or TRBV12-4 with TRBJ2-7; TRBD1 aligns across 7 bases. The CDR3 is made up of 16 amino acids. V was pared by 5 bases and J by 2 bases, with 12 bases of the junction left unmatched. This CDR3 is CASSPWTGGNAYEQYF. As DNA, the CDR3 is TGTGCCAGCAGTCCCTGGACAGGCGGTAACGCCTACGAGCAGTACTTC.

This sequence joins TRBV3-1 and TRBJ1-4; 8 bases agree with TRBD1. Trimming took 0 bases from V and 5 from J; bases not matched to a gene: 5. This CDR3 comprises 16 residues. Germline-derived CDR1 and CDR2 are LGHDT and YNNKEL (reference sequence). The DNA of the CDR3 is TGTGCCAGCAGCCAAGATTGGGACAGGAGAAATGAAAAACTGTTTTTT. Encoded protein: CASSQDWDRRNEKLFF.

V and J are TRBV12-3 or TRBV12-4 and TRBJ2-7; no clear D. This CDR3 is built from 15 residues. V was shortened by 8 bases and J by 2 bases, with 19 bases between the two germline ends. The CDR3 nucleotides read TGTGCCAGCTCCCCCACCACAGCCCAGACCTACGAGCAGTACTTC. This gives the protein CASSPTTAQTYEQYF.

A note on this clonotype: A much larger clone lies a single base off, so this may be a read error. The chain has TRBV7-9 and TRBJ1-5; D is uncertain. This CDR3 region has 12 residues. V was cut by 0 bases and J by 9 bases, with 6 bases left in between. Germline lookup yields CDR1 SEHNR and CDR2 FQNEAQ (reference sequence). CDR3: CASSLALPPQHF. Here the CDR3 DNA reads TGTGCCAGCAGCTTAGCCTTACCGCCCCAGCATTTT.

The chain is built from TRBV20-1 and TRBJ2-7; no clear D. V was clipped by 3 bases and J by 0 bases, with 15 bases between them. The CDR3 loop spans 15 amino acids. The germline V gene has CDR1 DFQATT and CDR2 SNEGSKA (reference sequence). The CDR3 DNA is TGCAGTGCTAGTAGAGGAAGGGCGCTCTCCTACGAGCAGTACTTC. It translates to CSASRGRALSYEQYF.

V usage is TRBV4-3 and J usage is TRBJ2-7, with D possibly TRBD2 on 5 matching bases. V was shortened by 3 bases and J by 1 base, with 16 bases between the two germline ends. The CDR3 is 16 amino acids. The V gene's germline CDR1 is LGHNA and CDR2 YSLEER. CDR3 sequence (DNA): TGCGCCAGCAGCCATGCCCCCGGTTTAGCGTCCTACGAGCAGTACTTC. Its protein is CASSHAPGLASYEQYF.

This clonotype was detected only a few times. The chain has TRBV6-4 and TRBJ1-1; D might be TRBD1 (5 bases). Trimming pared 0 bases from V and 6 bases from J, leaving 11 bases between. This CDR3 has 14 residues. Germline CDR1 and CDR2: MRHNA and SNTAGT. The CDR3 is CASSDSGEGAEAFF. In DNA, the CDR3 is TGTGCCAGCAGTGACTCGGGGGAAGGCGCTGAAGCTTTCTTT.

The rearrangement links TRBV11-2 to TRBJ1-1, with a tentative D call TRBD1 (5 bases). V was pared by 5 bases and J by 1 base, with 17 bases between. The CDR3 covers 16 residues. Germline V CDR1 and CDR2: SGHAT, FQNNGV. CDR3 loop: CASSLGGGAKNTEAFF. CDR3 bases: TGTGCCAGCAGCCTTGGCGGGGGAGCAAAGAACACTGAAGCTTTCTTT.